Below, one T cell receptor beta chain is given with its context. This entry is derived from a study of cytomegalovirus exposure and HLA in healthy donors. V dropped 2 bases and J dropped 2 bases, with 6 bases sitting between them. Germline V gives CDR1 SGHTA, CDR2 FQGTGA. The CDR3 is made up of 13 amino acids. The PCR contained 60 Vbeta and 13 Jbeta primers. The table came from immunoSEQ multiplex PCR; TCRdb's copy has only in-frame clones and leaves some out. The repertoire holds 100,000 or so clones, with roughly 78% as singletons. The receptor's source is a middle-aged woman in good health and CMV-seropositive. Sequencing was carried out using PBMCs. The rearrangement joins TRBV7-3 to TRBJ2-5; no definite D call. The DNA for the CDR3 is TGTGCCAGCAGCTTACTCAGGCAAGAGACCCAGTACTTC. Its protein product is CASSLLRQETQYF.